A selection of T cell receptor beta chains follows, all from one sample in a study of blood T cell repertoires in COVID-19. Produced via immunoSEQ multiplex PCR; TCRdb's table is partial and in-frame only. The data show around 470,000 clones, 80% to 95% seen once. The sequenced sample was PBMCs or T cells enriched from blood (not recorded which). Receptor source: a man aged 18 to 29 who had recovered from COVID-19. CDR3s include the opening cysteine and the closing phenylalanine or tryptophan. A D gene is named only where the DNA matches it firmly. The size of a clone is reported for some rows only, either as once, few or many, or as a class for expanded clones.

clone_size: .; d_call: TRBD1; v_call: TRBV10-3; j_call: TRBJ1-1; cdr3_aa: CAISEWGTGIVNTEAFF
clone_size: .; d_call: .; v_call: TRBV27; j_call: TRBJ1-1; cdr3_aa: CASSFNSNTEAFF
clone_size: .; d_call: TRBD2; v_call: TRBV3-1/TRBV3-2; j_call: TRBJ2-1; cdr3_aa: CASSQALAGGRRNEQFF
clone_size: .; d_call: .; v_call: TRBV5-1; j_call: TRBJ2-2; cdr3_aa: CASSSEGYTGELFF
clone_size: .; d_call: TRBD1; v_call: TRBV4-1; j_call: TRBJ2-7; cdr3_aa: CASSDRGNEQYF
clone_size: .; d_call: TRBD1; v_call: TRBV7-9; j_call: TRBJ1-6; cdr3_aa: CASSQGADNSPLHF
clone_size: .; d_call: .; v_call: TRBV9; j_call: TRBJ1-2; cdr3_aa: CASSPWREDTNYGYTF
clone_size: .; d_call: .; v_call: TRBV3-1/TRBV3-2; j_call: TRBJ1-6; cdr3_aa: CASSSIRGGNSPLHF
clone_size: .; d_call: TRBD1; v_call: TRBV2; j_call: TRBJ1-5; cdr3_aa: CASRQGGNQPQHF
clone_size: .; d_call: TRBD1; v_call: TRBV29-1; j_call: TRBJ1-2; cdr3_aa: CSTNIAGQANYGYTF
clone_size: .; d_call: TRBD1; v_call: TRBV25-1; j_call: TRBJ2-3; cdr3_aa: CASSELSRLGTDTDTQYF
clone_size: .; d_call: TRBD1; v_call: TRBV3-1/TRBV3-2; j_call: TRBJ2-3; cdr3_aa: CASSQGGGDDTQYF
clone_size: .; d_call: TRBD1; v_call: TRBV27; j_call: TRBJ2-4; cdr3_aa: CASSSWTGDIQYF
clone_size: .; d_call: .; v_call: TRBV30; j_call: TRBJ1-1; cdr3_aa: CAWSGGSYTEAFF
clone_size: .; d_call: .; v_call: TRBV24-1; j_call: TRBJ2-5; cdr3_aa: CATSDFDVGRGQETQYF
clone_size: .; d_call: .; v_call: TRBV25-1; j_call: TRBJ2-4; cdr3_aa: CASSGPQGRLSVQYF
clone_size: .; d_call: .; v_call: TRBV7-8; j_call: TRBJ2-2; cdr3_aa: CASSWRTGELFF
clone_size: .; d_call: .; v_call: TRBV3-1/TRBV3-2; j_call: TRBJ2-6; cdr3_aa: CASSRGTKLGSGANVLTF
clone_size: .; d_call: TRBD2; v_call: TRBV19; j_call: TRBJ2-1; cdr3_aa: CASSISGMDYNEQFF
clone_size: .; d_call: .; v_call: TRBV11-3; j_call: TRBJ1-1; cdr3_aa: CASSLRGAEAFF
clone_size: .; d_call: TRBD2; v_call: TRBV2; j_call: TRBJ2-3; cdr3_aa: CASLVRGDTDTQYF
clone_size: .; d_call: .; v_call: TRBV5-1; j_call: TRBJ2-1; cdr3_aa: CASSRGSGSNEQFF
clone_size: .; d_call: TRBD1; v_call: TRBV2; j_call: TRBJ2-1; cdr3_aa: CASSLGQGVYNEQFF
clone_size: .; d_call: .; v_call: TRBV29-1; j_call: TRBJ1-1; cdr3_aa: CSVGGAMNTEAFF
clone_size: once; d_call: .; v_call: TRBV5-6; j_call: TRBJ1-6; cdr3_aa: CASSLVRVKAPLHF
clone_size: .; d_call: .; v_call: TRBV30; j_call: TRBJ2-7; cdr3_aa: CAWGDRTYEQYF
clone_size: .; d_call: TRBD2; v_call: TRBV28; j_call: TRBJ2-1; cdr3_aa: CASSLHPIRGRANHGNEQFF
clone_size: .; d_call: .; v_call: TRBV28; j_call: TRBJ2-7; cdr3_aa: CASTVPGLHYEQYF
clone_size: .; d_call: TRBD1; v_call: TRBV7-6; j_call: TRBJ1-1; cdr3_aa: CASSASTGDTEAFF
clone_size: .; d_call: .; v_call: TRBV9; j_call: TRBJ1-4; cdr3_aa: CASSAETGSTNEKLFF
clone_size: .; d_call: .; v_call: TRBV3-1/TRBV3-2; j_call: TRBJ1-5; cdr3_aa: CASSQDSTGNQPQHF
clone_size: once; d_call: .; v_call: TRBV20-1; j_call: TRBJ1-5; cdr3_aa: CSASMVGGLSNQPQHF
clone_size: .; d_call: .; v_call: TRBV30; j_call: TRBJ1-4; cdr3_aa: CAWSKGEGLGNEKLFF
clone_size: .; d_call: .; v_call: TRBV28; j_call: TRBJ1-3; cdr3_aa: CASSLIYGTNMGNTIYF
clone_size: .; d_call: .; v_call: TRBV7-9; j_call: TRBJ1-3; cdr3_aa: CASSLDGVPGNTIYF
clone_size: .; d_call: TRBD2; v_call: TRBV5-1; j_call: TRBJ2-2; cdr3_aa: CASRLAGDSRELFF
clone_size: .; d_call: .; v_call: TRBV14; j_call: TRBJ2-7; cdr3_aa: CASSQGPGGGQYF
clone_size: .; d_call: .; v_call: TRBV5-1; j_call: TRBJ2-1; cdr3_aa: CASSPSVMGGGNYNEQFF
clone_size: .; d_call: .; v_call: TRBV7-6; j_call: TRBJ2-1; cdr3_aa: CASSYWQIGDEQFF
clone_size: once; d_call: .; v_call: TRBV5-1; j_call: TRBJ2-7; cdr3_aa: CASSFAPSADEQYF
clone_size: .; d_call: .; v_call: TRBV12-3/TRBV12-4; j_call: TRBJ1-5; cdr3_aa: CASSFARRPQHF
clone_size: once; d_call: .; v_call: TRBV24-1; j_call: TRBJ2-4; cdr3_aa: CATSEFTTGLQYF
clone_size: .; d_call: TRBD1; v_call: TRBV12-3/TRBV12-4; j_call: TRBJ1-5; cdr3_aa: CASRGQGGQPQHF
clone_size: .; d_call: TRBD1; v_call: TRBV28; j_call: TRBJ2-7; cdr3_aa: CASRPQGTYEQYF
clone_size: .; d_call: TRBD2; v_call: TRBV7-8; j_call: TRBJ2-1; cdr3_aa: CASSFPELAGLFF
clone_size: .; d_call: .; v_call: TRBV12-3/TRBV12-4; j_call: TRBJ2-2; cdr3_aa: CASSLTAGELFF
clone_size: .; d_call: TRBD1; v_call: TRBV3-1/TRBV3-2; j_call: TRBJ1-2; cdr3_aa: CASSAGTDRNYGYTF
clone_size: .; d_call: .; v_call: TRBV5-1; j_call: TRBJ2-7; cdr3_aa: CASSPGAYEQYF
clone_size: once; d_call: .; v_call: TRBV30; j_call: TRBJ1-3; cdr3_aa: CAWRRGQGWGNTIYF
clone_size: .; d_call: .; v_call: TRBV12-3/TRBV12-4; j_call: TRBJ2-7; cdr3_aa: CATKRGGGEQYF
clone_size: .; d_call: .; v_call: TRBV11-1; j_call: TRBJ2-1; cdr3_aa: CASSRSSYNEQFF